This is a list of T cell receptor beta chains from one sample in a study of blood T cell repertoires in COVID-19. Libraries were prepared by immunoSEQ multiplex PCR; TCRdb keeps only in-frame clonotypes and omits some of them. Among 300,000 to 400,000 clones listed, 83% were seen once. The sequenced sample consisted of peripheral blood. Receptor source: a man aged 25-40 years with active or convalescent COVID-19. The CDR3 runs from the conserved cysteine through the conserved F or W. A D gene is named only where the DNA matches it firmly.

V	J	D	CDR3	DNA
TRBV12-3/TRBV12-4	TRBJ2-3	-	CASRLNPTDTQYF	TGTGCCAGCAGACTAAACCCCACAGATACGCAGTATTTT
TRBV28	TRBJ1-2	-	CASSLTRNYGYTF	TGTGCCAGCAGCCTTACAAGAAACTATGGCTACACCTTC
TRBV11-3	TRBJ2-7	-	CASSLAQGKGEQYF	TGTGCCAGCAGCTTAGCCCAGGGGAAGGGCGAGCAGTACTTC
TRBV4-2	TRBJ2-7	TRBD2	CASSQSGTSGRYEQYF	TGTGCCAGCAGCCAATCCGGGACTAGCGGACGCTACGAGCAGTACTTC
TRBV9	TRBJ1-6	-	CASSVRGGNSPLHF	TGTGCCAGCAGCGTACGTGGGGGGAATTCACCCCTCCACTTT
TRBV30	TRBJ2-3	TRBD2	CAWSGGGAADTQYF	TGTGCCTGGAGTGGCGGGGGGGCGGCGGATACGCAGTATTTT
TRBV5-3	TRBJ2-2	TRBD2	CARSLEGGRGTGELFF	TGTGCCAGAAGCTTGGAAGGCGGGAGAGGGACCGGGGAGCTGTTTTTT
TRBV24-1	TRBJ2-1	-	CATSDYAGTRTNEQFF	TGTGCCACCAGTGATTATGCCGGGACAAGGACTAATGAGCAGTTCTTC
TRBV7-2	TRBJ2-5	TRBD2	CASSLAGLAGERETQYF	TGTGCCAGCAGCTTAGCAGGACTAGCGGGAGAACGAGAGACCCAGTACTTC
TRBV9	TRBJ1-2	-	CATRGAGSYGYTF	TGTGCCACGCGAGGGGCGGGGTCCTATGGCTACACCTTC
TRBV24-1	TRBJ2-3	TRBD2	CATSDLGAGATGRTQYF	TGTGCCACCAGTGATTTGGGGGCGGGAGCCACCGGGCGGACGCAGTATTTT
TRBV11-3	TRBJ2-7	TRBD1	CASSPSPAGRDRSHEQYF	TGTGCCAGCAGCCCATCGCCCGCCGGCCGGGACAGAAGCCACGAGCAGTACTTC